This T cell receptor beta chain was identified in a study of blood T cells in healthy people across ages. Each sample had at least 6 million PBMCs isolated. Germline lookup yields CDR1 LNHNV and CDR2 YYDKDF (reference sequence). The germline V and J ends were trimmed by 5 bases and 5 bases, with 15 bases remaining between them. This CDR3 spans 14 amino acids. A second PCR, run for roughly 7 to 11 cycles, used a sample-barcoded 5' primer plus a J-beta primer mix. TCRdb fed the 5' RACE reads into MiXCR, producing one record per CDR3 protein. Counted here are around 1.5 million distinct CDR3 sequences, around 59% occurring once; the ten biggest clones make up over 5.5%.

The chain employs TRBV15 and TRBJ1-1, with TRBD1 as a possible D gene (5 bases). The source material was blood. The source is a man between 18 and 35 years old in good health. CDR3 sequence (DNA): TGTGCCACCAGCGCGCACGGGGGGAGAACTGAAGCTTTCTTT. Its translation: CATSAHGGRTEAFF.